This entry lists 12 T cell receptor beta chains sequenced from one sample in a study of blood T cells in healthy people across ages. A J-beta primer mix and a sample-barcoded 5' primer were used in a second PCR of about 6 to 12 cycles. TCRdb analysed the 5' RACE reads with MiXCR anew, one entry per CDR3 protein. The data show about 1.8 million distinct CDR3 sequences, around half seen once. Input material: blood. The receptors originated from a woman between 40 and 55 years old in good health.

In nucleotides, the CDR3 is TGCAGTGCTCCCTATTCGGGGCAGTATGGCTACACCTTC. This gives the protein CSAPYSGQYGYTF. The chain has TRBV20-1 and TRBJ1-2, with a weak D call TRBD1 (5 bases). V dropped 5 bases and J dropped 5 bases, with 15 bases sitting between them. Germline CDR1 and CDR2: DFQATT and SNEGSKA (reference sequence). The CDR3 runs to 13 residues.

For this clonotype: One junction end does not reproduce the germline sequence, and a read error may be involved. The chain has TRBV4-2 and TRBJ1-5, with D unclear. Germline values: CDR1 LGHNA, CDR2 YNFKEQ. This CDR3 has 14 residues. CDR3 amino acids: CASSQDEGSQPQHF. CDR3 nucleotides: TGTGCTAGCAGCCAAGATGAAGGAAGTCAGCCCCAGCATTTT.

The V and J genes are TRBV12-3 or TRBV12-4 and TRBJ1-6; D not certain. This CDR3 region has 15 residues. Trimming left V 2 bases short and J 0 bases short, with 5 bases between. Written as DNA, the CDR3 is TGTGCCAGCAGTTTATGGGCCTCCTATAATTCACCCCTCCACTTT. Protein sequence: CASSLWASYNSPLHF.

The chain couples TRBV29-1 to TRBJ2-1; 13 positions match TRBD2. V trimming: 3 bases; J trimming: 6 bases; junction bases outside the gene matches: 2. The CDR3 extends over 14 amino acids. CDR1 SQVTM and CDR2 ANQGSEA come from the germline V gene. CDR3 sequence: CSVEGLAGLNEQFF. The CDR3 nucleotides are TGCAGCGTTGAGGGACTAGCGGGGCTCAATGAGCAGTTCTTC.

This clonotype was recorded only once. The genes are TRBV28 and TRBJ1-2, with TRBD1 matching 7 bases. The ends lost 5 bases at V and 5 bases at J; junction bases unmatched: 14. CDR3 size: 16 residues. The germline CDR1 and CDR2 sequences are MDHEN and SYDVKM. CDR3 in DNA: TGTGCCAGCAGTCCAGGAACAGGGGCCTCCCTATATGGCTACACCTTC. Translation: CASSPGTGASLYGYTF.

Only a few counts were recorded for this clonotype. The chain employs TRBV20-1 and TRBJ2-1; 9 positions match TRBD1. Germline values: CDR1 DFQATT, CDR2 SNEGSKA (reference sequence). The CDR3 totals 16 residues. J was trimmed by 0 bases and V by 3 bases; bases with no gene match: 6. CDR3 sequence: CSASGTGFNSYNEQFF. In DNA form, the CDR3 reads TGCAGTGCTAGTGGGACAGGGTTCAACTCCTACAATGAGCAGTTCTTC.

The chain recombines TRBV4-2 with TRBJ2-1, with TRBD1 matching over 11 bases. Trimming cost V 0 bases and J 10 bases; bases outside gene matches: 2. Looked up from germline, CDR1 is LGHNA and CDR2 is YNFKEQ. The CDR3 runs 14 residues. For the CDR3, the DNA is TGTGCCAGCAGCCAAGAAGGGACAGGGGGAGAGCAGTTCTTC. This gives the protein CASSQEGTGGEQFF.

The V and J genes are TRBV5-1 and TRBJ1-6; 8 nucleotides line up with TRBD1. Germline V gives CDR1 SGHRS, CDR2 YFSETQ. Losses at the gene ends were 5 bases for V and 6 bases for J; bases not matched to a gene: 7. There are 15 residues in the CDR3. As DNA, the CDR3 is TGCGCCAGCAGTCCTCAGGGGGCATTTAATTCACCCCTCCACTTT. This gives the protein CASSPQGAFNSPLHF.

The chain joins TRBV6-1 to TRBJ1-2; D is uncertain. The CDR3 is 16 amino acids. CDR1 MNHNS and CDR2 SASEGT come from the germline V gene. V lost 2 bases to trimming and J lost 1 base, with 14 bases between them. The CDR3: CASSEFLTGFNYGYTF. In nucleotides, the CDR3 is TGTGCCAGCAGTGAATTCCTTACTGGGTTTAACTATGGCTACACCTTC.

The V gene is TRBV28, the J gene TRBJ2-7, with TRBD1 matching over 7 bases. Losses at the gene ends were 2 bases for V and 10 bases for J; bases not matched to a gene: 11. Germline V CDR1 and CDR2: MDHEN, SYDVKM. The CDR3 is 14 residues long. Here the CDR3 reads CASSLLRTGRFQYF. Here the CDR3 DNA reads TGTGCCAGCAGTTTACTAAGGACAGGTCGGTTCCAGTACTTC.

DNA for the CDR3: TGTGCCAGCAGCTTAGGCCTGCCGGGACTAGCGGGGGCCCCAAGCACAGATACGCAGTATTTT. Its translation: CASSLGLPGLAGAPSTDTQYF. V usage is TRBV7-6 and J usage is TRBJ2-3; the match to TRBD2 covers 14 bases. The length of the CDR3 is 21 residues. With 1 base clipped from V and 0 bases from J, the junction kept 12 bases outside the gene matches. Per the germline V gene, CDR1 is SGHVS and CDR2 is FNYEAQ.

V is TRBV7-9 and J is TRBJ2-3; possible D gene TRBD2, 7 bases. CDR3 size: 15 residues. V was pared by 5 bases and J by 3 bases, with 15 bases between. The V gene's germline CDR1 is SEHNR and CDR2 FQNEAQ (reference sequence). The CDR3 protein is CASSGGAISTDTQYF. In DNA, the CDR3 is TGTGCCAGCAGCGGGGGGGCAATTAGTACAGATACGCAGTATTTT. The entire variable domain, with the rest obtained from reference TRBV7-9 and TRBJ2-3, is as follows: DTGVSQNPRHKITKRGQNVTFRCDPISEHNRLYWYRQTLGQGPEFLTYFQNEAQLEKSRLLSDRFSAERPKGSFSTLEIQRTEQGDSAMYLCASSGGAISTDTQYFGPGTRLTVL.